One and the same sample provided the 9 T cell receptor beta chains below, sequenced in a study of graft-versus-host responses after intestinal transplantation. The assay was immunoSEQ multiplex PCR, and TCRdb's table has in-frame clones only and misses some. This table has 17,000 or so clones, roughly 86% appearing once. The specimen was bone marrow, collected approximately 120 days after transplant. These TCRs come from a human patient who received an intestinal transplant, so some T cells may come from the graft donor.

This chain connects TRBV9 to TRBJ2-2; D not resolved. Looked up from germline, CDR1 is SGDLS and CDR2 is YYNGEE. The V end was cut by 7 bases, the J end by 3 bases, with 10 bases between. This CDR3 spans 13 amino acids. CDR3 DNA sequence: TGTGCCAGCTCCCGGTTCCACACCGGGGAGCTGTTTTTT. Its translation is CASSRFHTGELFF.

The rearrangement links TRBV6-4 to TRBJ2-1; D is uncertain. The CDR3 loop spans 12 amino acids. Per the germline V gene, CDR1 is MRHNA and CDR2 is SNTAGT. Trimming stripped 2 bases from V and 4 bases from J, with 3 bases between. CDR3: CASSDRYNEQFF. DNA of the CDR3: TGTGCCAGCAGTGACAGGTACAATGAGCAGTTCTTC.

The V call is TRBV7-3, the J call TRBJ2-2; 11 bases fit TRBD1. The CDR3 loop spans 16 amino acids. Germline V CDR1 and CDR2: SGHTA, FQGTGA. J gave up 6 bases and V 8 bases, and 11 bases lay outside the gene matches. The chain's CDR3 is CASAQTGTGGPGELFF. DNA of the CDR3: TGTGCCAGCGCGCAAACGGGGACAGGGGGTCCCGGGGAGCTGTTTTTT.

The rearrangement links TRBV7-8 to TRBJ1-6; no firm D call. Germline V gene lookup returns CDR1 SGHVS and CDR2 FQNEAQ. The V end was cut by 5 bases, the J end by 4 bases, with 15 bases between. This CDR3 is built from 16 residues. Written as DNA, the CDR3 is TGTGCCAGCAGCCTCCCGCGGACCCTGTATAATTCACCCCTCCACTTT. It yields the protein CASSLPRTLYNSPLHF. The full variable domain, with the rest looked up from reference TRBV7-8 and TRBJ1-6, is GAGVSQSPRYKVAKRGQDVALRCDPISGHVSLFWYQQALGQGPEFLTYFQNEAQLDKSGLPSDRFFAERPEGSVSTLKIQRTQQEDSAVYLCASSLPRTLYNSPLHFGNGTRLTVT.

This rearrangement joins TRBV7-9 to TRBJ2-1; TRBD2 aligns across 7 bases. The CDR3 extends over 14 amino acids. Germline CDR1 SEHNR, CDR2 FQNEAQ (reference sequence). Trimming removed 1 base from V and 6 bases from J; junction bases left unmatched: 3. CDR3 region: CASSLGASGNEQFF. The CDR3 DNA follows: TGTGCCAGCAGCTTAGGGGCTAGCGGCAATGAGCAGTTCTTC.

The chain joins TRBV6-1 to TRBJ2-5; the match to TRBD1 covers 8 bases. The ends lost 10 bases at V and 4 bases at J; junction bases unmatched: 8. This CDR3 is 13 amino acids long. The germline CDR1 and CDR2 sequences are MNHNS and SASEGT. DNA of the CDR3: TGTGCCACCTATGGAGGACAGGGAGAGACCCAGTACTTC. It is translated as CATYGGQGETQYF.

V is TRBV4-1 and J is TRBJ2-1; D unclear. The V gene's germline CDR1 is MGHRA and CDR2 YSYEKL. Trimming left V 4 bases short and J 1 base short, with 5 bases between. The CDR3 consists of 13 residues. The CDR3 DNA reads as TGCGCCAGCAGCCTGGGGTCCTACAATGAGCAGTTCTTC. It yields the protein CASSLGSYNEQFF.

The chain joins TRBV7-6 to TRBJ2-7; D is ambiguous. CDR3 size: 14 residues. The V end lost 3 bases, the J end lost 1 base, and 10 bases lay between the germline ends. CDR1 is SGHVS, CDR2 FNYEAQ, per germline. The DNA for the CDR3 is TGTGCCAGCAGCTTCGAAGGTTGGTCCTACGAGCAGTACTTC. This encodes CASSFEGWSYEQYF.

The chain joins TRBV5-4 to TRBJ1-2; no clear D. V lost 7 bases, J lost 8 bases, and 21 bases lay in between. The germline CDR1 and CDR2 sequences are SGHNT and YYREEE (reference sequence). This CDR3 has 14 amino acids. The CDR3 loop is CASGQWERTRGYTF. In DNA form, the CDR3 reads TGTGCCAGCGGTCAATGGGAGCGGACCCGGGGCTACACCTTC.